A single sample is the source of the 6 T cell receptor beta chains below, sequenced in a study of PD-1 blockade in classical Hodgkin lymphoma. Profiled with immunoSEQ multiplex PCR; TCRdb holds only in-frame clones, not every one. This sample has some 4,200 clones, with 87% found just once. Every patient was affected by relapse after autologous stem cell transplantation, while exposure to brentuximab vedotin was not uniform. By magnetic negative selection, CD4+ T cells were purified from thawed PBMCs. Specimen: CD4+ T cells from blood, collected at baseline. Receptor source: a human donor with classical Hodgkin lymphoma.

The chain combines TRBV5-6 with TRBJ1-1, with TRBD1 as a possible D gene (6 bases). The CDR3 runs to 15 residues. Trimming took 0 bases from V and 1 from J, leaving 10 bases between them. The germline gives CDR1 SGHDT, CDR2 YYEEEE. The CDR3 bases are TGTGCCAGCAGCTTGGCAGGGGCTCCGAACACTGAAGCTTTCTTT. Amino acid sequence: CASSLAGAPNTEAFF. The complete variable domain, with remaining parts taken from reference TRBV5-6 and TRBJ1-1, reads DAGVTQSPTHLIKTRGQQVTLRCSPKSGHDTVSWYQQALGQGPQFIFQYYEEEERQRGNFPDRFSGHQFPNYSSELNVNALLLGDSALYLCASSLAGAPNTEAFFGQGTRLTVV.

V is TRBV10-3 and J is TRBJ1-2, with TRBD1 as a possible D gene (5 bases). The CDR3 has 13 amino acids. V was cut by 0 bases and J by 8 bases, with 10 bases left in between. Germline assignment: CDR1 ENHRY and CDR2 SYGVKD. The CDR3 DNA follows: TGTGCCATCAGTGAGTCGGCCGGACAAGGCTACACCTTC. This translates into CAISESAGQGYTF.

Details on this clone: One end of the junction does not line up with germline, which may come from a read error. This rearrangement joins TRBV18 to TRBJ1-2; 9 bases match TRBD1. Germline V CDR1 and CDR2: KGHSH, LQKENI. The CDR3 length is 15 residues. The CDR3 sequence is CASSPPGQGSYGYTF. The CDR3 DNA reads TGTGCCAGCTCCCCACCGGGACAGGGAAGTTATGGCTACACCTTC.

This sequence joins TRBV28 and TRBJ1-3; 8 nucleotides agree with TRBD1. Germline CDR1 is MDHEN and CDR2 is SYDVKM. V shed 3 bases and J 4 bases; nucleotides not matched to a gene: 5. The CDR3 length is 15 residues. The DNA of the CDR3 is TGTGCCAGCAGTTTGGGACAGGCCCTCGGAAACACCATATATTTT. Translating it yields CASSLGQALGNTIYF.

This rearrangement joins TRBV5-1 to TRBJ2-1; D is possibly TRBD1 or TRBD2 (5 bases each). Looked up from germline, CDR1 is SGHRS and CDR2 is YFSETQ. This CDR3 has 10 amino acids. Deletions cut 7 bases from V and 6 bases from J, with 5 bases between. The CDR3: CASGGNEQFF. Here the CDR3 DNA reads TGCGCCAGCGGGGGCAATGAGCAGTTCTTC.

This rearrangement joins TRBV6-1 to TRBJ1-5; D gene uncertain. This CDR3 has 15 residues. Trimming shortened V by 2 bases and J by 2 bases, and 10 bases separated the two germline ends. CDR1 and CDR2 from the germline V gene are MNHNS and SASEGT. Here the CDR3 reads CASSESGFGNQPQHF. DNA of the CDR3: TGTGCCAGCAGTGAAAGTGGGTTCGGCAATCAGCCCCAGCATTTT.